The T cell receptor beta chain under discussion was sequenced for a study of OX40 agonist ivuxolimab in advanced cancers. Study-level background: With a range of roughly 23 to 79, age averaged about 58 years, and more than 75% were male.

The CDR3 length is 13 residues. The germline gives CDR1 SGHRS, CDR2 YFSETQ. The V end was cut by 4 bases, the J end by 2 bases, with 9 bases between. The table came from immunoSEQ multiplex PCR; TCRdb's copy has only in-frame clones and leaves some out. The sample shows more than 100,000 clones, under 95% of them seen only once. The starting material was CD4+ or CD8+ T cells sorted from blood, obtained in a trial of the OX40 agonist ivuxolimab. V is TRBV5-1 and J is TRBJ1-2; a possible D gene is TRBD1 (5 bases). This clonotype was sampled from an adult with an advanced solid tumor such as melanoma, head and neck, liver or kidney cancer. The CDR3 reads CASSPTVNYGYTF. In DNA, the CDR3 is TGCGCCAGCAGCCCGACAGTAAACTATGGCTACACCTTC.